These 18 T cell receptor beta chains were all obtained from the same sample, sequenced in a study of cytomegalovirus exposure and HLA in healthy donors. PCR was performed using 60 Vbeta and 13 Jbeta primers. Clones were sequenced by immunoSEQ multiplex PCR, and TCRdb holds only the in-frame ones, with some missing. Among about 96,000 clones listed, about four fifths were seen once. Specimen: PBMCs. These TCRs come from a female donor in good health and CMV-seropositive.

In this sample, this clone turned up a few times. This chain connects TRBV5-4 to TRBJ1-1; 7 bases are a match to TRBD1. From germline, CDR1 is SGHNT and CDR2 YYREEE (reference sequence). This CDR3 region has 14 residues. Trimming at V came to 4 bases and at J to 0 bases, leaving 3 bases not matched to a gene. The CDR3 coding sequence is TGTGCCAGCAGCACGGGACAGTTGAACACTGAAGCTTTCTTT. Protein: CASSTGQLNTEAFF.

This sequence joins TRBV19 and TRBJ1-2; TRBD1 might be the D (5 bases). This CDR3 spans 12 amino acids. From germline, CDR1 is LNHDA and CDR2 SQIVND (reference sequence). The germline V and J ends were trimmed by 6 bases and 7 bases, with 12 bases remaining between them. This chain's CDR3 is CASRGEDGGYTF. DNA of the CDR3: TGTGCCAGTAGGGGGGAGGATGGTGGCTACACCTTC. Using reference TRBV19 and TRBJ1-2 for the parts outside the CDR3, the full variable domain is DGGITQSPKYLFRKEGQNVTLSCEQNLNHDAMYWYRQDPGQGLRLIYYSQIVNDFQKGDIAEGYSVSREKKESFPLTVTSAQKNPTAFYLCASRGEDGGYTFGSGTRLTVV.

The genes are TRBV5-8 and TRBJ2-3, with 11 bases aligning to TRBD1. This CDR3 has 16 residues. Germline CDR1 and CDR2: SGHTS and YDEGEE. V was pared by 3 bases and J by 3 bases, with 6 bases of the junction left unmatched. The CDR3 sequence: CASSYPGQGVTDTQYF. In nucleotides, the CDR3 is TGTGCCAGCAGCTATCCGGGACAGGGGGTGACAGATACGCAGTATTTT.

CDR3 bases: TGTGCCAGCAGTTTCGGTGGAGGGAATGAGCAGTTCTTC. Its protein is CASSFGGGNEQFF. This rearrangement joins TRBV27 to TRBJ2-1; D is possibly TRBD2 (6 bases). The CDR3 runs 13 residues. Germline lookup yields CDR1 MNHEY and CDR2 SMNVEV (reference sequence). The V gene lost 3 bases and the J gene lost 7 bases, with 10 bases spanning the gap.

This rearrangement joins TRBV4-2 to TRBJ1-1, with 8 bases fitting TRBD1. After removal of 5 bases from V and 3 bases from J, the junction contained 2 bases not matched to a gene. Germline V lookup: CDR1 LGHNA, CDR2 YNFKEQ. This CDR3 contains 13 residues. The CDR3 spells CASSAGGYTEAFF. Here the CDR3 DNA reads TGTGCCAGCAGCGCAGGGGGCTACACTGAAGCTTTCTTT.

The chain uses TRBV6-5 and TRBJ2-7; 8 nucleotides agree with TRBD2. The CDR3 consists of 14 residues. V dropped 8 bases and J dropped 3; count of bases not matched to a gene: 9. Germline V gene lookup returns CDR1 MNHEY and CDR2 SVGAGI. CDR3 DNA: TGTGCCAGCCAGCGGGGGCGGACCAGCTACGAGCAGTACTTC. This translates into CASQRGRTSYEQYF.

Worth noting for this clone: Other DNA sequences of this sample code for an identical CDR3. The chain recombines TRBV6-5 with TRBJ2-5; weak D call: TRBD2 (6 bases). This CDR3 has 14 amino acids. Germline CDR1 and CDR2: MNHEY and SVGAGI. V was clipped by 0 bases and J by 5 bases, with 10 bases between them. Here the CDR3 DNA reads TGTGCCAGCAGTTACTCGAGTGGGAGGGAGACCCAGTACTTC. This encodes CASSYSSGRETQYF.

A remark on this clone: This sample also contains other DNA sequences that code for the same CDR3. Here the CDR3 reads CAWSGTGTYEQYF. Written as DNA, the CDR3 is TGTGCCTGGAGTGGGACGGGAACCTACGAGCAGTACTTC. The chain is built from TRBV30 and TRBJ2-7; D perhaps matches TRBD2 (5 bases). Germline V gene lookup returns CDR1 GTSNPN and CDR2 SVGIG (reference sequence). This CDR3 has 13 amino acids. V lost 1 base to trimming and J lost 2 bases, with 9 bases between them. The whole variable domain, remainder taken from reference TRBV30 and TRBJ2-7, is SQTIHQWPATLVQPVGSPLSLECTVEGTSNPNLYWYRQAAGRGLQLLFYSVGIGQISSEVPQNLSASRPQDRQFILSSKKLLLSDSGFYLCAWSGTGTYEQYFGPGTRLTVT.

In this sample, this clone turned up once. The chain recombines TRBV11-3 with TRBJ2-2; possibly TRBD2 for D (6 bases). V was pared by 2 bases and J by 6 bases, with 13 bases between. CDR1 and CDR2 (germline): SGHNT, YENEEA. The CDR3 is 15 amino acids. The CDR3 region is CASSLTAWGAGELFF. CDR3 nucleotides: TGTGCCAGCAGCTTAACAGCGTGGGGGGCCGGGGAGCTGTTTTTT.

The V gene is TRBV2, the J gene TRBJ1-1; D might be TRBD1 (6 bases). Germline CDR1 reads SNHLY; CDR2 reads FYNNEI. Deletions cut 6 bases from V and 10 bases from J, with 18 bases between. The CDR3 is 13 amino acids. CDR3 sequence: CASRRQVGAVAFF. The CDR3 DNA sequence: TGTGCCAGCAGGCGACAGGTTGGGGCGGTAGCTTTCTTT.

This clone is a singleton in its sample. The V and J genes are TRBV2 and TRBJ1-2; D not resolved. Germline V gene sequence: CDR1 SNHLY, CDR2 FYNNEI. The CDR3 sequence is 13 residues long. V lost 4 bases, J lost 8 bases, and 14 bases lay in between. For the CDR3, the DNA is TGTGCCAGCAGTGGAGGTCAGCCGTCAGGCTACACCTTC. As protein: CASSGGQPSGYTF.

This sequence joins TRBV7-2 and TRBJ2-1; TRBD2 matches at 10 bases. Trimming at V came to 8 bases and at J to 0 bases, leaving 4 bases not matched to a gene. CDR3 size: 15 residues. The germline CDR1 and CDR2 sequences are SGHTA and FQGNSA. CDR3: CASRIAGGSYNEQFF. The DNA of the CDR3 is TGTGCCAGCCGCATAGCGGGAGGCTCCTACAATGAGCAGTTCTTC.

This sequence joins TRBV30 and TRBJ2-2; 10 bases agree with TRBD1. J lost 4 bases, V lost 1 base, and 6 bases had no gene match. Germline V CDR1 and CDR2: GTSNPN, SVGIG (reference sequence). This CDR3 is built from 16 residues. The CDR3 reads CAWSGGQGWGTGELFF. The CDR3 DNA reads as TGTGCCTGGAGTGGGGGACAGGGGTGGGGCACCGGGGAGCTGTTTTTT.

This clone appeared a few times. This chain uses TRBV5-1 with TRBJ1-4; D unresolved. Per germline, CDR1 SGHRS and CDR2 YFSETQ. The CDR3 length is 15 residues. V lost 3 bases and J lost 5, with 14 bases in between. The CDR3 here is CASSSRGRGNEKLFF. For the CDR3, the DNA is TGCGCCAGCAGCTCGCGGGGAAGAGGGAATGAAAAACTGTTTTTT.

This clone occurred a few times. This chain's CDR3 is CASREGQPQNYGYTF. CDR3 DNA sequence: TGTGCCAGCAGGGAGGGACAGCCCCAGAACTATGGCTACACCTTC. The chain has TRBV7-9 and TRBJ1-2; TRBD1 agrees at 7 bases. Germline CDR1 is SEHNR and CDR2 is FQNEAQ (reference sequence). Germline trimming cut 6 bases from V and 2 bases from J; bases unmatched to any gene: 9. This CDR3 contains 15 residues.

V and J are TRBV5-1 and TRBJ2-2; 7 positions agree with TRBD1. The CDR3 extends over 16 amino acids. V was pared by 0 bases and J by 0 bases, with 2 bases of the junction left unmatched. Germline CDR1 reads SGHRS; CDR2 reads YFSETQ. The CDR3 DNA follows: TGCGCCAGCAGCTTGGAGGGACAGACGAACACCGGGGAGCTGTTTTTT. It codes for CASSLEGQTNTGELFF.

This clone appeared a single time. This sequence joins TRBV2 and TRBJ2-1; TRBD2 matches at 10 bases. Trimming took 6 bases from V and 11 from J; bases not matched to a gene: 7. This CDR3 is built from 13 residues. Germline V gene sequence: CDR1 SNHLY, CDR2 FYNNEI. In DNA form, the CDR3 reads TGTGCCAGCAGGTTCCTAGCGGGAGAAAAGCAGTTCTTC. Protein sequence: CASRFLAGEKQFF.

CDR3 residues: CASSLVGRGSYGYTF. The CDR3 DNA is TGTGCCAGCAGCTTAGTAGGCAGGGGGAGCTATGGCTACACCTTC. The genes are TRBV11-2 and TRBJ1-2; TRBD1 matches at 7 bases. CDR3 size: 15 residues. Germline V lookup: CDR1 SGHAT, CDR2 FQNNGV. The V gene end was trimmed by 1 base and the J gene end by 4 bases; junction bases not matched to a gene: 6. The full variable domain, with the rest looked up from reference TRBV11-2 and TRBJ1-2, is EAGVAQSPRYKIIEKRQSVAFWCNPISGHATLYWYQQILGQGPKLLIQFQNNGVVDDSQLPKDRFSAERLKGVDSTLKIQPAKLEDSAVYLCASSLVGRGSYGYTFGSGTRLTVV.